The clone carrying this TCR beta chain was picked up a small number of times. Clinical history reported by participants formed the basis on which cohorts were assigned. The J segment lost 11 bases and the V segment lost 11 bases, leaving 17 bases of the junction unmatched. The CDR3 is made up of 13 amino acids. CDR1 and CDR2 (germline): ENHRY, SYGVKD. The data are from a study of blood T cell repertoires in COVID-19. Study summary: The cDNA or gDNA used as material had been derived from T cells, B-cell-depleted T cells, or PBMCs.

Source study methods: Reference gene primers were amplified, and this amplification served to estimate nucleated cell counts. Sequenced by immunoSEQ multiplex PCR; TCRdb stores in-frame clones only, minus some. V, J and clone size reflect that table, while D and trimming were determined from the DNA. This sample has about 400,000 clones; 70% to 90% occur once, and the top ten carry over 0.9%. The specimen sequenced was PBMCs or T cells enriched from blood (not recorded which). This clonotype originated in a woman between 25 and 40 years old with acute COVID-19. The chain combines TRBV10-3 with TRBJ1-1; TRBD1 aligns across 7 bases. The CDR3 region has the DNA TGTGCCGTTCGACAGGGTAGGAGTACTTGGGCTTTCTTT. Translated: CAVRQGRSTWAFF.